Listed below are T cell receptor beta chains from one sample, sequenced in a study of a mutant IDH1 vaccine in newly diagnosed glioma. Assay used: immunoSEQ multiplex PCR; TCRdb lists only in-frame clones, some missing. In the table there are approximately 76,000 clones, about 91% of which are singletons. The antigens of these receptors remain unknown. Sequencing used PBMCs, obtained from a glioma patient whose treatment included an IDH1 peptide vaccine. The receptors come from a woman between 45 and 60 years old with glioma. Each CDR3 is given without its conserved first and last residue. D genes are given only for firm matches. Some rows mark clone size as missing; the rest say once, few, many or name a class of expanded clone.

D gene: TRBD1
CDR3 length: 12
J gene: TRBJ1-2
clone size: once
V gene: TRBV15
CDR3 protein: ATSRTQGAPGYT

D gene: -
CDR3 length: 12
J gene: TRBJ2-2
clone size: -
V gene: TRBV19
CDR3 protein: ASSKQANTGELF

D gene: TRBD2
CDR3 length: 14
J gene: TRBJ2-3
clone size: -
V gene: TRBV11-1
CDR3 protein: ASRNLAGGSTDTQY

D gene: TRBD1
CDR3 length: 12
J gene: TRBJ1-2
clone size: once
V gene: TRBV11-2
CDR3 protein: ASSLGGQVAGYT

D gene: -
CDR3 length: 13
J gene: TRBJ2-7
clone size: few
V gene: TRBV7-9
CDR3 protein: ASSSGSKGRYEQY

D gene: -
CDR3 length: 11
J gene: TRBJ2-1
clone size: -
V gene: TRBV7-2
CDR3 protein: ASSLGGKNEQF

D gene: -
CDR3 length: 14
J gene: TRBJ2-2
clone size: once
V gene: TRBV9
CDR3 protein: ASSVGKGPNTGELF

D gene: TRBD2
CDR3 length: 13
J gene: TRBJ2-1
clone size: -
V gene: TRBV19
CDR3 protein: ASSMTSGSHNEQF

D gene: -
CDR3 length: 11
J gene: TRBJ2-3
clone size: -
V gene: TRBV5-1
CDR3 protein: ASTKGSTDTQY

D gene: -
CDR3 length: 12
J gene: TRBJ2-7
clone size: -
V gene: TRBV4-2
CDR3 protein: ASSPHLVPYEQY

D gene: -
CDR3 length: 13
J gene: TRBJ1-4
clone size: -
V gene: TRBV30
CDR3 protein: AWSYMTGTNEKLF

D gene: TRBD2
CDR3 length: 12
J gene: TRBJ2-7
clone size: -
V gene: TRBV6-5
CDR3 protein: ASSYGSGSYEQY

D gene: -
CDR3 length: 14
J gene: TRBJ1-4
clone size: -
V gene: TRBV11-2
CDR3 protein: ASSLDSGGSNEKLF

D gene: -
CDR3 length: 13
J gene: TRBJ2-2
clone size: -
V gene: TRBV19
CDR3 protein: ASSIAGVNTGELF

D gene: -
CDR3 length: 12
J gene: TRBJ2-7
clone size: once
V gene: TRBV4-2
CDR3 protein: ASSQDGTSHEQY

D gene: -
CDR3 length: 13
J gene: TRBJ2-3
clone size: few
V gene: TRBV10-1
CDR3 protein: ASSESAQRPVAQY

D gene: -
CDR3 length: 10
J gene: TRBJ2-7
clone size: once
V gene: TRBV2
CDR3 protein: ASVQSSYEQY

D gene: TRBD2
CDR3 length: 16
J gene: TRBJ2-6
clone size: few
V gene: TRBV5-1
CDR3 protein: ASSPGREGRDGANVLT

D gene: -
CDR3 length: 10
J gene: TRBJ1-1
clone size: -
V gene: TRBV28
CDR3 protein: ASSSRRLTAF

D gene: TRBD2
CDR3 length: 13
J gene: TRBJ2-3
clone size: -
V gene: TRBV2
CDR3 protein: ASNVVAGGLDTQY

D gene: -
CDR3 length: 12
J gene: TRBJ2-1
clone size: -
V gene: TRBV5-1
CDR3 protein: ASSLGPSGNEQF

D gene: TRBD1
CDR3 length: 13
J gene: TRBJ2-5
clone size: -
V gene: TRBV5-1
CDR3 protein: ASSARQGQQETQY

D gene: -
CDR3 length: 12
J gene: TRBJ1-5
clone size: -
V gene: TRBV9
CDR3 protein: ASSRLGSNQPQH

D gene: -
CDR3 length: 14
J gene: TRBJ2-3
clone size: -
V gene: TRBV9
CDR3 protein: ASSVVGAKSTDTQY

D gene: -
CDR3 length: 10
J gene: TRBJ2-7
clone size: -
V gene: TRBV28
CDR3 protein: ASSLNLYEQY

D gene: -
CDR3 length: 13
J gene: TRBJ1-2
clone size: -
V gene: TRBV6-1
CDR3 protein: ASSEGGGLGYGYT

D gene: -
CDR3 length: 17
J gene: TRBJ2-7
clone size: once
V gene: TRBV10-3
CDR3 protein: ATYRGSTGGEVPGQEQY

D gene: -
CDR3 length: 13
J gene: TRBJ2-7
clone size: -
V gene: TRBV28
CDR3 protein: ASSLGGGKIYEQY

D gene: TRBD1
CDR3 length: 13
J gene: TRBJ2-7
clone size: -
V gene: TRBV4-1
CDR3 protein: ASSQDRTGRYEQY

D gene: TRBD2
CDR3 length: 13
J gene: TRBJ2-7
clone size: -
V gene: TRBV5-1
CDR3 protein: ASSRGGEQLYEQY

D gene: TRBD2
CDR3 length: 17
J gene: TRBJ2-7
clone size: -
V gene: TRBV15
CDR3 protein: ATSRPRTSGATNSYEQY

D gene: TRBD1
CDR3 length: 12
J gene: TRBJ1-5
clone size: -
V gene: TRBV12-5
CDR3 protein: ASGPGGRNQPQH

D gene: TRBD2
CDR3 length: 14
J gene: TRBJ2-1
clone size: -
V gene: TRBV28
CDR3 protein: ASSQLGLGSYNEQF

D gene: TRBD2
CDR3 length: 16
J gene: TRBJ2-6
clone size: -
V gene: TRBV11-2
CDR3 protein: ASSSPSGRGAGANVLT

D gene: -
CDR3 length: 11
J gene: TRBJ2-7
clone size: -
V gene: TRBV5-6
CDR3 protein: ASSQVSSYEQY

D gene: TRBD2
CDR3 length: 11
J gene: TRBJ2-1
clone size: -
V gene: TRBV29-1
CDR3 protein: SVASGGYNEQF

D gene: -
CDR3 length: 14
J gene: TRBJ1-6
clone size: -
V gene: TRBV10-3
CDR3 protein: AISARSGSYNSPLH

D gene: TRBD1
CDR3 length: 13
J gene: TRBJ2-5
clone size: -
V gene: TRBV7-7
CDR3 protein: ASSLPGTGGETQY

D gene: -
CDR3 length: 13
J gene: TRBJ1-4
clone size: -
V gene: TRBV9
CDR3 protein: ASSVGPRGNEKLF

D gene: -
CDR3 length: 12
J gene: TRBJ1-4
clone size: -
V gene: TRBV5-1
CDR3 protein: ASSLEQGGEKLF

D gene: TRBD1
CDR3 length: 12
J gene: TRBJ2-7
clone size: -
V gene: TRBV11-2
CDR3 protein: ASSPGTGSYEQY

D gene: TRBD2
CDR3 length: 13
J gene: -
clone size: -
V gene: TRBV10-3
CDR3 protein: AISGNPSGAYEQY

D gene: -
CDR3 length: 13
J gene: TRBJ2-7
clone size: -
V gene: TRBV30
CDR3 protein: AWNRGLVRTYEQY

D gene: -
CDR3 length: 12
J gene: TRBJ2-7
clone size: once
V gene: TRBV10-3
CDR3 protein: AISPGRDYYEQY

D gene: TRBD2
CDR3 length: 13
J gene: TRBJ2-5
clone size: -
V gene: TRBV18
CDR3 protein: ASSPMGGTPETQY

D gene: -
CDR3 length: 11
J gene: TRBJ1-1
clone size: -
V gene: TRBV2
CDR3 protein: ASRGGRGTEAF

D gene: TRBD2
CDR3 length: 13
J gene: TRBJ2-5
clone size: -
V gene: TRBV27
CDR3 protein: ASSPTSGRGETQY